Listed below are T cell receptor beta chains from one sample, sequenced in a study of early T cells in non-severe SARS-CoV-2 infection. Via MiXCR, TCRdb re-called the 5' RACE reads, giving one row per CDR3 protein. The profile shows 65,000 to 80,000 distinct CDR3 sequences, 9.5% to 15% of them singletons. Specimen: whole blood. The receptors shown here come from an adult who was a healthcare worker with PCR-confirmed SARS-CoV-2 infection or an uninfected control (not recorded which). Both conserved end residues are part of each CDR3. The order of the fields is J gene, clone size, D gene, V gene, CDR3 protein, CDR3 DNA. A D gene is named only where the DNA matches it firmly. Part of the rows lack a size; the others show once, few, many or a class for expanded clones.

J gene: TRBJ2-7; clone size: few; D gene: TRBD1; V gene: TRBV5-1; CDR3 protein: CASRRGTEPAYEQYF; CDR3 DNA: TGCGCCAGCAGGCGTGGGACAGAACCAGCCTACGAGCAGTACTTC
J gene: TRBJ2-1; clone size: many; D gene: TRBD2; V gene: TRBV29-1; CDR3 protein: CSVDSREAPYNEQFF; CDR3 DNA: TGCAGCGTTGATAGCCGGGAGGCCCCCTACAATGAGCAGTTCTTC
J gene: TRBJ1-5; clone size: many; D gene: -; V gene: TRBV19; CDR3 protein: CASSISDGNQPQHF; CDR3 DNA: TGTGCCAGTAGTATATCAGACGGTAATCAGCCCCAGCATTTT
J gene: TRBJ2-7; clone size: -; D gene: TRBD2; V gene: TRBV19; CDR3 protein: CASSPAGDEQYF; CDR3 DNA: TGTGCCAGTAGTCCCGCGGGAGACGAGCAGTACTTC
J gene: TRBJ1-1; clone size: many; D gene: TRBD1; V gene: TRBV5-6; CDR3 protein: CASSLIMRQGIRSTEAFF; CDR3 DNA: TGTGCCAGCAGCTTGATTATGAGACAGGGTATTCGGAGCACTGAAGCTTTCTTT
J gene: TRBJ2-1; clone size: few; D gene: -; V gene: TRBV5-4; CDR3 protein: CASSLVVGGAGNGNEQFF; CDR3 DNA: TGTGCCAGCAGCTTGGTAGTAGGGGGAGCAGGGAACGGCAATGAGCAGTTCTTC
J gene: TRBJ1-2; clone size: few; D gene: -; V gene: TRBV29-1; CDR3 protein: CSGSGTEGYTF; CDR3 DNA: TGCAGCGGGAGCGGGACGGAGGGCTACACCTTC
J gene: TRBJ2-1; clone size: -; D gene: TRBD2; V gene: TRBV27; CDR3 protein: CASSSRIAGSEQFF; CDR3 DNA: TGTGCCAGCAGTTCAAGGATAGCGGGATCTGAGCAGTTCTTC
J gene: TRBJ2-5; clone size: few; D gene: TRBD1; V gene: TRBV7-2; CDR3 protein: CASSPRTGWEETQYF; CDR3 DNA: TGTGCCAGCAGCCCCAGGACAGGTTGGGAAGAGACCCAGTACTTC
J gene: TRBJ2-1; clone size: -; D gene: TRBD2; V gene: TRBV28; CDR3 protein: CASTITLAGEGNEQFF; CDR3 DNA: TGTGCCAGCACCATTACCCTAGCGGGAGAAGGAAATGAGCAGTTCTTC
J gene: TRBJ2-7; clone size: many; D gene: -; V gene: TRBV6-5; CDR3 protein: CASSYYEQYF; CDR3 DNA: TGTGCCAGCAGTTACTACGAGCAGTACTTC
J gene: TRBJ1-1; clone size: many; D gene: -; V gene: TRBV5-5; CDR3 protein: CASSLYGGLEAFF; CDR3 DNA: TGTGCCAGCAGCTTGTACGGGGGGCTAGAAGCTTTCTTT
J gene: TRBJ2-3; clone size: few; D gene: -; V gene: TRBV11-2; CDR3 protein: CASSRQTAWDTDTQYF; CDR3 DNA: TGTGCCAGCAGCCGCCAGACAGCTTGGGACACAGATACGCAGTATTTT
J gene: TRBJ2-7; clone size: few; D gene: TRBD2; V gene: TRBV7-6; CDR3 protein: CASSLETSGEYEQYF; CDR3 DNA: TGTGCCAGCAGCTTAGAGACTAGCGGAGAATACGAGCAGTACTTC
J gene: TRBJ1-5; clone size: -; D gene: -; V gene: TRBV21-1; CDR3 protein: CASRGNQPQHF; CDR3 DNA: TGTGCCAGCAGGGGGAATCAGCCCCAGCATTTT
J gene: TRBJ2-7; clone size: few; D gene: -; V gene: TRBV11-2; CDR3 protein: CASSLALGQHEQYF; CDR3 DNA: TGTGCCAGCAGCTTAGCTCTCGGACAGCACGAGCAGTACTTC
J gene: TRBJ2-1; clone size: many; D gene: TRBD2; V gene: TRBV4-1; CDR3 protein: CASSQDPRPSGSEQFF; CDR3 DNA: TGCGCCAGCAGCCAAGATCCCCGTCCTAGCGGTAGTGAGCAGTTCTTC
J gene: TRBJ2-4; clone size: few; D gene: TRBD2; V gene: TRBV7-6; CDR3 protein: CASSPRTSGGAKNIQYF; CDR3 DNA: TGTGCCAGCAGCCCCAGGACTAGCGGGGGAGCCAAAAACATTCAGTACTTC
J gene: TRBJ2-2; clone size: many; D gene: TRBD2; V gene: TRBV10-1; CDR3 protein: CASSPGGSLAGGNTGELFF; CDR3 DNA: TGCGCCAGCTCCCCCGGGGGTTCTCTAGCGGGGGGCAACACCGGGGAGCTGTTTTTT
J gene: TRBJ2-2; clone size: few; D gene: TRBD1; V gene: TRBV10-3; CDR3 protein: CAISTGTALTGELFF; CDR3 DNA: TGTGCCATCAGTACCGGGACAGCGTTGACCGGGGAGCTGTTTTTT
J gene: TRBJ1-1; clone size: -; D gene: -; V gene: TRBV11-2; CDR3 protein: CASSLDQEYMNTEAFF; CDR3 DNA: TGTGCCAGCAGCTTAGATCAGGAGTACATGAACACTGAAGCTTTCTTT
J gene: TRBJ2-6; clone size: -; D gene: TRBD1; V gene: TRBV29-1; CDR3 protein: CSVGSRDRGSVLTF; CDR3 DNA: TGCAGCGTAGGGAGTCGGGACAGGGGGAGCGTCCTGACTTTC
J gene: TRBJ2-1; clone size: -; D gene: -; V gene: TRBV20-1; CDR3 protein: CSARDPLAGNEQFF; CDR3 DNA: TGCAGTGCTAGAGATCCCCTAGCCGGGAATGAGCAGTTCTTC
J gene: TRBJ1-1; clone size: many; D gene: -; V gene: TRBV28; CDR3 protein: CASRGNTEAFF; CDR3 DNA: TGTGCCAGCAGAGGGAACACTGAAGCTTTCTTT
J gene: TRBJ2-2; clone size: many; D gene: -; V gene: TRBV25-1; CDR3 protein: CASRPGENTGELFF; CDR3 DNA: TGTGCCAGCAGACCGGGAGAGAACACCGGGGAGCTGTTTTTT
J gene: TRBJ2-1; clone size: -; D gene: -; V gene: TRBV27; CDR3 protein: CASAVWASSYNEQFF; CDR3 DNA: TGTGCCAGCGCCGTATGGGCGAGCTCCTACAATGAGCAGTTCTTC
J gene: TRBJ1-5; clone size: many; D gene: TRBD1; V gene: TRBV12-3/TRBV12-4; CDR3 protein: CASSGQGSNQPQHF; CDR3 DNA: TGTGCCAGCAGTGGACAGGGAAGCAATCAGCCCCAGCATTTT
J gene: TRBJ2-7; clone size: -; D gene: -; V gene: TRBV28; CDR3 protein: CASSLLYSYEQYF; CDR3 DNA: TGTGCCAGCAGTTTACTTTACTCCTACGAGCAGTACTTC
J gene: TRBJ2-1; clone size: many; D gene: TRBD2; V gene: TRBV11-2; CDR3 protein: CASSLGGSSGMLNEQFF; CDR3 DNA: TGTGCCAGCAGCCTAGGAGGGAGTAGCGGGATGCTCAATGAGCAGTTCTTC
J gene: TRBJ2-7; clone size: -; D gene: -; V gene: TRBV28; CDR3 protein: CASPPREAITYEQYF; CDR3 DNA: TGTGCCAGCCCTCCGAGGGAGGCGATAACCTACGAGCAGTACTTC
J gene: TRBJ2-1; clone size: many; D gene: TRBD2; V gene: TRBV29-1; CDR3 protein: CSVGSGGLLSSYNEQFF; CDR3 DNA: TGCAGCGTTGGTAGCGGGGGCCTTTTGAGCTCCTACAATGAGCAGTTCTTC
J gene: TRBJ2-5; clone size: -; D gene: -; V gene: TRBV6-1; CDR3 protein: CASSEEGQETQYF; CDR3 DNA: TGTGCCAGCAGTGAAGAGGGACAAGAGACCCAGTACTTC
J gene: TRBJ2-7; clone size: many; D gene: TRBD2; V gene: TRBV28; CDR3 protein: CASRPREAPYEQYF; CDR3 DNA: TGTGCCAGCAGGCCCCGGGAGGCCCCATACGAGCAGTACTTC
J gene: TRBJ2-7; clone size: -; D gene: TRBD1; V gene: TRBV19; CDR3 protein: CASSTTGGSEQYF; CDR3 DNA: TGTGCCAGTAGTACGACAGGGGGTAGCGAGCAGTACTTC
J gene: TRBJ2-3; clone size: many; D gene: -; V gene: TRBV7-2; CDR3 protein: CASSRLWTLTDTQYF; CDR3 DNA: TGTGCCAGCAGCCGCTTATGGACCCTCACAGATACGCAGTATTTT
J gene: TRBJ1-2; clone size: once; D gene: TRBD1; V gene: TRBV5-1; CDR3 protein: CASSLAGGTYGYTF; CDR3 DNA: TGCGCCAGCAGCTTGGCAGGGGGGACCTATGGCTACACCTTC
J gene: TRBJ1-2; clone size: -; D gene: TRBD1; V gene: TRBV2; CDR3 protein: CASSQGGTAYGGYTF; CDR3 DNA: TGTGCCAGCAGCCAAGGGGGGACAGCCTATGGTGGCTACACCTTC
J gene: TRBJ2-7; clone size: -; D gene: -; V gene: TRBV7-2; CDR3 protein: CASALEGAYEQYF; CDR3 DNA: TGTGCCAGCGCCCTCGAGGGGGCCTACGAGCAGTACTTC
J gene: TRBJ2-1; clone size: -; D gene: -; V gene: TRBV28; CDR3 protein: CASSPSGVIYNEQFF; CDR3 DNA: TGTGCCAGCAGTCCATCGGGAGTTATCTACAATGAGCAGTTCTTC
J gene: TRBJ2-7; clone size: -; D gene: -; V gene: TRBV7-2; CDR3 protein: CASSQGTGVYEQYF; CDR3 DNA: TGTGCCAGCAGCCAAGGGACTGGGGTCTACGAGCAGTACTTC
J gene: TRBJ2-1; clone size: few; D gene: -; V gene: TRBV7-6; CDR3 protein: CASTERAGLGNEQFF; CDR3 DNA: TGTGCCAGCACCGAGAGGGCCGGCCTGGGAAATGAGCAGTTCTTC
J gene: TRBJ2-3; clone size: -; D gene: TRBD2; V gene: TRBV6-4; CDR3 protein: CASSPLAGTDTQYF; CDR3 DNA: TGTGCCAGCAGTCCACTAGCGGGAACCGATACGCAGTATTTT
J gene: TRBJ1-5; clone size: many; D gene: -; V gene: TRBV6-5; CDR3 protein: CASSQRQSTQPQHF; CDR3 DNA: TGTGCCAGCAGTCAACGACAGTCGACTCAGCCCCAGCATTTT
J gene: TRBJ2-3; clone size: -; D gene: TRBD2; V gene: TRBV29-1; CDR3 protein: CSVTGTSATDTQYF; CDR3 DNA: TGCAGCGTGACCGGGACTAGCGCGACAGATACGCAGTATTTT
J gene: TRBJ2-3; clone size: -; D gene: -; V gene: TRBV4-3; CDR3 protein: CASSHNGEARHTQYF; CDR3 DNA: TGCGCCAGCAGCCATAACGGGGAAGCGCGGCATACGCAGTATTTT
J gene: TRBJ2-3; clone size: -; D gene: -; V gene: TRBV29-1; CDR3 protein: CSVPLWTGSTSGTQYF; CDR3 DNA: -
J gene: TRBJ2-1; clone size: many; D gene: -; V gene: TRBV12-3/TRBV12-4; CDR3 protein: CASSTWARNEQFF; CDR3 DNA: TGTGCCAGCAGTACCTGGGCCCGCAATGAGCAGTTCTTC
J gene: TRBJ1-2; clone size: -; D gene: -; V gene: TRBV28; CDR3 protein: CASSSGPPGGYTF; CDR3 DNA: TGTGCCAGCAGTTCGGGACCGCCTGGCGGCTACACCTTC
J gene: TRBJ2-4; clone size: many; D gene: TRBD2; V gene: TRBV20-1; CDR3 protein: CSASPWTSGPKNIQYF; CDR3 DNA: TGCAGTGCTAGTCCTTGGACTAGCGGGCCCAAAAACATTCAGTACTTC
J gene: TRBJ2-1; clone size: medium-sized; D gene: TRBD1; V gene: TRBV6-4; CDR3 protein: CASSDGQGSYNEQFF; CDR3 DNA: TGTGCCAGCAGTGATGGACAGGGCTCCTACAATGAGCAGTTCTTC
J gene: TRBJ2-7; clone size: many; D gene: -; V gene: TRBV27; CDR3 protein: CASSIGIQTLSYEQYF; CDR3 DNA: TGTGCCAGCAGTATCGGTATCCAGACCCTCTCCTACGAGCAGTACTTC
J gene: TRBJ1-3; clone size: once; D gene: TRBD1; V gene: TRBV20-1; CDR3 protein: CSARPPTGGDGNTIYF; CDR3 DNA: TGCAGTGCTAGACCCCCGACAGGGGGCGATGGAAACACCATATATTTT
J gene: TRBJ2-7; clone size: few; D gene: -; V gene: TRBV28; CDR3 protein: CASSLSGFGTYEQYF; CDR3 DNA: TGTGCCAGCAGTTTGTCCGGATTCGGGACCTACGAGCAGTACTTC
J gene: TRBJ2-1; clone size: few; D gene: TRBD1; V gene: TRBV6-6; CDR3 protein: CASSTGQGARNEQFF; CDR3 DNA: TGTGCCAGCAGTACTGGACAGGGGGCAAGAAATGAGCAGTTCTTC
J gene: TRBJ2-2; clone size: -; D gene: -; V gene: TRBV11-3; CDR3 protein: CASSPGRGAGETGELFF; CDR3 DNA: TGTGCCAGCAGCCCAGGCCGGGGGGCAGGGGAGACCGGGGAGCTGTTTTTT
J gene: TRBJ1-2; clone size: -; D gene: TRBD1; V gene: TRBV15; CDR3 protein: CATSRSPRGPNYGYTF; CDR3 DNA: TGTGCCACCAGCAGATCCCCTAGGGGGCCCAACTATGGCTACACCTTC
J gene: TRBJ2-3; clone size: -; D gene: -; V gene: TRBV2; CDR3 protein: CASSEDSPTDTQYF; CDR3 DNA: TGTGCCAGCAGTGAAGACAGCCCCACAGATACGCAGTATTTT
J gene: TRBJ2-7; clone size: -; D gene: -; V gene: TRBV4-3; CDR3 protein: CASSTEDGGRSSYEQYF; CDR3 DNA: TGCGCCAGCAGCACCGAGGACGGCGGTCGGAGCTCCTACGAGCAGTACTTC